Detailed here is one T cell receptor (beta chain). Its antigen remains unidentified. The input lacks base qualities; no much larger clone sits a single base away. V drops 1 base and J drops 4 bases, leaving 11 bases in between. The CDR3 sequence holds 14 residues, the cysteine and valine included. The kept DNA is CDR3 alone, 42 bases in frame from the first base. CDR1 and CDR2 are drawn from the germline V gene: SGHTA, FQGNSA. The data originate from a study of blood T cell repertoires in COVID-19 (dated by TCRdb to about 2020). Study-wide context: Samples covering the acute and convalescent phases of COVID-19 were provided by collaborators in the United States, Italy and Spain. The prospective study material was composed of cDNA or gDNA derived from T cells, B-cell-depleted T cells, or PBMCs. Deeply sampled blood TCRbeta repertoires from subjects exposed to, actively infected with, or recovered from COVID-19 were included in the dataset. The repertoires were made available in a free public database intended to serve as a resource for research on the immune response to SARS-CoV-2. The samples were drawn from two sources: the first 160 participants of the ongoing ImmuneRACE study, and 1,200 or so subjects contributed by 6 global collaborators. Sample metadata almost always included a de-identified subject ID, COVID-19 status, age in years and sex. Where available, HLA class I and class II types were taken from metadata supplied by the sample provider and were not determined by assay-based typing.

TCRbeta CDR3 regions were amplified from genomic DNA using the immunoSEQ Assay, a bias-controlled multiplex PCR. The paper's processing steps were these. The number of nucleated cells in each sample was estimated by amplification of reference gene primers within the assay. To quantify the absolute abundance of each unique TCRbeta CDR3 rearrangement, sequence reads were collapsed and filtered. For each sample, productive Simpson clonality was calculated as the square root of Simpson's diversity index across productive rearrangements. TCRdb took this table from immuneACCESS and kept in-frame rearrangements with V and J called. Such tables lack part of the clones; where checked against another copy, unresolved V genes explain under half of the gap, and the rest is unexplained. Clone size and V and J calls were adopted from that table, with D and trimming inferred from the DNA. In all, the sample holds roughly 350,000 clones, and about 90% of those were seen once. More than 3% of the sample is taken by the ten largest.

Samples from volunteer blood donors who had recovered from COVID-19 were contributed by a second Seattle source. Collaborating institutions collected whole blood in K2EDTA tubes following their own protocols. For TCRbeta analysis, collaborators shipped samples as frozen whole blood, isolated PBMCs, or DNA extracted from either of those sample types. Paper-wide results and their limitations: The quantity of clinical and demographic metadata differed by source and by participant and was supplied without curation.

The sequenced material came from peripheral blood. The sequence is built from TRBV7-2 and TRBJ2-7; the D gene lacks a confident call. This clonotype was sampled from a woman younger than 30 who had recovered from COVID-19. The CDR3 protein is CASSLGSRSYEQYV. The DNA sequence is TGTGCCAGCAGCTTAGGTTCTAGATCGTACGAGCAGTACGTC.